The present T cell receptor (beta chain) was sequenced within a study of blood T cell repertoires in COVID-19. V was cut by 3 bases and J by 9 bases, with 9 bases left in between. The germline CDR1 and CDR2 sequences are LNHDA and SQIVND (reference sequence). This CDR3 spans 12 amino acids. Only in-frame clones appear in the TCRdb table, and some are missing; sequencing was by immunoSEQ multiplex PCR. The sample gives around 57,000 clones, over 80% of which show up once; around 21% is in the top ten. Sample: peripheral blood. This rearrangement joins TRBV19 to TRBJ2-1; TRBD2 might be the D (5 bases). The clonotype was recovered from a woman aged 60-75 years with acute or convalescent COVID-19. The CDR3 reads CASSMAAGEQFF. CDR3 nucleotides: TGTGCCAGTAGTATGGCGGCGGGTGAGCAGTTCTTC.